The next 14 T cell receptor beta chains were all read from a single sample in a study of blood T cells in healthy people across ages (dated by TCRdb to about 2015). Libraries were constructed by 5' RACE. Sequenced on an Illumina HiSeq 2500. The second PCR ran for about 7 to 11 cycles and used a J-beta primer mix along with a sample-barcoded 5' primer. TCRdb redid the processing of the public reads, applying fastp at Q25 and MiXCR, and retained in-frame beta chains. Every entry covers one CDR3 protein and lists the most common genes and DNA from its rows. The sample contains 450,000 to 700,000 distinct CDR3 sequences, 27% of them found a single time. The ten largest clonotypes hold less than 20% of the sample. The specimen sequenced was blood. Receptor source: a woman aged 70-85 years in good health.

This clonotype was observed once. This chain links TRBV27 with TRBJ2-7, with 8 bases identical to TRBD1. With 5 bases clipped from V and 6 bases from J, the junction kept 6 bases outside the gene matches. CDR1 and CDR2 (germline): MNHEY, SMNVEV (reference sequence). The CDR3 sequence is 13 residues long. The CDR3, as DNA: TGTGCCAGCAGTCCGGGACAGGTATTCGAGCAGTACTTC. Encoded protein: CASSPGQVFEQYF.

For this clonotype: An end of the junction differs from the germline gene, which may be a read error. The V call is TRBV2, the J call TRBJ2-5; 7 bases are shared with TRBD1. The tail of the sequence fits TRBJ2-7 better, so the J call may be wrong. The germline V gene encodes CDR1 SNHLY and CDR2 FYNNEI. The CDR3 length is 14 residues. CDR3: CASGDQDRTYEQYF. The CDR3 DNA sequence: TGTGCCAGCGGTGATCAGGACAGGACCTACGAGCAGTACTTC.

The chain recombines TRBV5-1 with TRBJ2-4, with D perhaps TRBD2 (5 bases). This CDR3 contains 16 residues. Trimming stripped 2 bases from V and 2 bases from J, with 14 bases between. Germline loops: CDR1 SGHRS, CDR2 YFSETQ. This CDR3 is CASSFDGIGTKNIQYF. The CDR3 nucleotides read TGCGCCAGCAGCTTTGACGGGATCGGGACCAAAAACATTCAGTACTTC.

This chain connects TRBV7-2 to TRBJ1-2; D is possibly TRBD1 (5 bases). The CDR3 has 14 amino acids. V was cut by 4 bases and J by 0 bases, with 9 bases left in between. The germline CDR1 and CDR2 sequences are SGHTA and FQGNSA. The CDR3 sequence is CASSSQAANYGYTF. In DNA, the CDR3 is TGTGCCAGCAGCTCACAGGCTGCTAACTATGGCTACACCTTC.

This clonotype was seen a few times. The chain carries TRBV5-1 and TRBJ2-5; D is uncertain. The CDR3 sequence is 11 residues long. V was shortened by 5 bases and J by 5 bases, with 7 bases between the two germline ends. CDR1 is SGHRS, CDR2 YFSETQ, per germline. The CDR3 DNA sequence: TGCGCCAGCAGGGAAGCGGAGACCCAGTACTTC. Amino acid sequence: CASREAETQYF.

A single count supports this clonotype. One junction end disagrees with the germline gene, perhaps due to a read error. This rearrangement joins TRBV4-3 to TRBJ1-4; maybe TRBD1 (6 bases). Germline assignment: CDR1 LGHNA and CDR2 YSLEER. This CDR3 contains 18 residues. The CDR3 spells CASSQDVGGAREDEKLSF. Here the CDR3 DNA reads TGCGCCAGCAGCCAAGACGTCGGGGGGGCTCGGGAAGATGAAAAACTGTCTTTT.

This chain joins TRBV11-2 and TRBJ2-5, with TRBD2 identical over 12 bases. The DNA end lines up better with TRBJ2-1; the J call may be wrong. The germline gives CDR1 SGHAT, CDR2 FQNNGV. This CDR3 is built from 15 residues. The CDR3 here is CASSLRTSGDNEQFF. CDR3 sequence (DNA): TGTGCCAGCAGCTTACGGACTAGCGGGGACAATGAGCAGTTCTTC.

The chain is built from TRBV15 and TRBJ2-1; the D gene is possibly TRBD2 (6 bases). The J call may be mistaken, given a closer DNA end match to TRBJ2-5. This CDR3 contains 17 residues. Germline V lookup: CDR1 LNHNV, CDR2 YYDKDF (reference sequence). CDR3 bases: TGTGCCACCAGCAGAGTATCCAGAGCAGCGGGTCAAGAGACCCAGTACTTC. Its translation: CATSRVSRAAGQETQYF.

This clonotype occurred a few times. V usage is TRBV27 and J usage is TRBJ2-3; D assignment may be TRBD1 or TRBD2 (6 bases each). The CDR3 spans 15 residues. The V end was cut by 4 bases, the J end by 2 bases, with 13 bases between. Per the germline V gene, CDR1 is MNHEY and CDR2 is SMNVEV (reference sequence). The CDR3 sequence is CASSSPGAPTDTQYF. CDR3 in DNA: TGTGCCAGCAGTTCTCCGGGGGCCCCCACAGATACGCAGTATTTT.

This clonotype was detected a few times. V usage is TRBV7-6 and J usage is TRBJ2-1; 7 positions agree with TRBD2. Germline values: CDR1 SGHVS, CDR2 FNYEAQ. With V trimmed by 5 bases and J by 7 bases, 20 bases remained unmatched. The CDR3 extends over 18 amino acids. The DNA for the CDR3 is TGTGCCAGCAGCATTCAGCCCCACTCGGGGGGATGGATGAATGAGCAGTTCTTC. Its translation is CASSIQPHSGGWMNEQFF.

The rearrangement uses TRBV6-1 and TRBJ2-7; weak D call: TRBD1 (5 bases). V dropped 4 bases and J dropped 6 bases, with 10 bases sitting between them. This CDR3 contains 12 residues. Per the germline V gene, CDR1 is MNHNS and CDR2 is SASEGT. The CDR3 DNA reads TGTGCCAGCAGTGGTCAGGGCTCCGAGCAGTACTTC. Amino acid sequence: CASSGQGSEQYF.

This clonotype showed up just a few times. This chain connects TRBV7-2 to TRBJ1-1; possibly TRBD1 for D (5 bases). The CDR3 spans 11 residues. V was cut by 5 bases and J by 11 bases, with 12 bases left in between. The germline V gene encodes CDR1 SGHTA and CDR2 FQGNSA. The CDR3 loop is CASSRGVRAFF. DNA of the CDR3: TGTGCCAGCAGCCGGGGGGTAAGGGCTTTCTTT.

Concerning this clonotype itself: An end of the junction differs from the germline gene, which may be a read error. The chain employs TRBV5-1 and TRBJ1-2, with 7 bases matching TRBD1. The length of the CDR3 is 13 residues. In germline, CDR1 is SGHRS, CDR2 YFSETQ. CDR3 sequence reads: CTSSLEGTDGYTF. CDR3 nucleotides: TGCACCAGCAGCTTGGAGGGGACAGATGGCTACACCTTC.

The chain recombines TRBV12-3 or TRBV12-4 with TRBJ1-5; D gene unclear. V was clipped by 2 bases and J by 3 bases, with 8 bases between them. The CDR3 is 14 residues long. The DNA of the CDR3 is TGTGCCAGCAGTTTATTGGGGAACAATCAGCCCCAGCATTTT. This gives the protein CASSLLGNNQPQHF.